The 25 T cell receptor beta chains below come from one sample, sequenced in a study of blood T cell repertoires in COVID-19. Generated by immunoSEQ multiplex PCR, the TCRdb table keeps only in-frame clones and is missing some. The sample yields about 320,000 clones, about 88% seen once. Sequenced material: PBMCs or T cells enriched from blood (not recorded which). The receptors shown here come from a man aged 60 to 69 who had recovered from COVID-19.

This clone occurred once. The chain employs TRBV11-2 and TRBJ2-7, with 7 bases lining up with TRBD2. CDR1 is SGHAT and CDR2 is FQNNGV in the germline V gene. The CDR3 has 16 residues. Trimming cost V 2 bases and J 6 bases; bases outside gene matches: 13. The CDR3 loop reads CASSLRGDGLSGEQYF. In DNA, the CDR3 is TGTGCCAGCAGCTTACGGGGGGACGGACTGTCTGGCGAGCAGTACTTC.

This chain uses TRBV5-6 with TRBJ1-2; 8 bases are shared with TRBD1. The V gene's germline CDR1 is SGHDT and CDR2 YYEEEE. CDR3 size: 15 residues. With 4 bases clipped from V and 6 bases from J, the junction kept 11 bases outside the gene matches. CDR3 sequence (DNA): TGTGCCAGCAGCGGGAGGACAGGGAAGTTTGATGGCTACACCTTC. Its protein product is CASSGRTGKFDGYTF.

The V gene is TRBV10-3, the J gene TRBJ2-5, with D hard to call. Trimming removed 10 bases from V and 5 bases from J, with 8 bases in between. The CDR3 contains 10 residues. The V gene's germline CDR1 is ENHRY and CDR2 SYGVKD. The DNA for the CDR3 is TGTGCCACCGGAGAGGAGACCCAGTACTTC. Translating it yields CATGEETQYF.

The chain carries TRBV4-2 and TRBJ2-7; the match to TRBD2 covers 7 bases. V shed 3 bases and J 0 bases; nucleotides not matched to a gene: 8. CDR1 and CDR2 (germline): LGHNA, YNFKEQ. The CDR3 totals 16 residues. Written as DNA, the CDR3 is TGTGCCAGCAGCCAGGGGGGGAATGTTGACTCCTACGAGCAGTACTTC. Protein sequence: CASSQGGNVDSYEQYF.

V usage is TRBV6-4 and J usage is TRBJ1-2; D unresolved. This CDR3 contains 13 residues. CDR1 and CDR2 from the germline V gene are MRHNA and SNTAGT. V lost 0 bases, J lost 5 bases, and 7 bases lay in between. The CDR3 DNA is TGTGCCAGCAGTGACTCTGAGGAGTATGGCTACACCTTC. Residues: CASSDSEEYGYTF.

The V and J genes are TRBV30 and TRBJ2-7, with 10 bases that match TRBD1. Unmatched junction bases numbered 14, after V lost 0 bases and J lost 9 bases. The CDR3 has 16 amino acids. CDR1 and CDR2 (germline): GTSNPN, SVGIG (reference sequence). The CDR3 DNA is TGTGCCTGGAGTGTAGAACCCGCGTCCCGGGACAGGGGGCAGTACTTC. It yields the protein CAWSVEPASRDRGQYF.

This clone has just one count. This rearrangement joins TRBV4-2 to TRBJ2-7; no reliable D call. V was trimmed by 0 bases and J by 3 bases, leaving 15 bases between them. Looked up from germline, CDR1 is LGHNA and CDR2 is YNFKEQ. The CDR3 is made up of 16 amino acids. The DNA of the CDR3 is TGTGCCAGCAGCCAAGAATCGGCCAGCTCAGGCTACGAGCAGTACTTC. Protein: CASSQESASSGYEQYF.

This chain links TRBV2 with TRBJ2-1; 9 nucleotides line up with TRBD2. With V trimmed by 4 bases and J by 4 bases, 11 bases remained unmatched. The CDR3 length is 17 residues. Germline V lookup: CDR1 SNHLY, CDR2 FYNNEI. The CDR3 here is CASSGWISGLAYNEQFF. The CDR3 DNA sequence: TGTGCCAGCAGTGGATGGATTAGTGGACTAGCGTACAATGAGCAGTTCTTC.

This sequence joins TRBV7-8 and TRBJ2-3; 7 positions agree with TRBD2. CDR1 is SGHVS, CDR2 FQNEAQ, per germline. V lost 1 base and J lost 2; bases outside the gene matches: 9. This CDR3 is 17 amino acids long. The CDR3 DNA reads as TGTGCCAGCAGCTTAGGGGGGGGACTAACCCTCACAGATACGCAGTATTTT. Translating gives CASSLGGGLTLTDTQYF.

The chain carries TRBV5-1 and TRBJ2-7, with TRBD2 matching 8 bases. Trimming cost V 4 bases and J 6 bases; bases outside gene matches: 9. The CDR3 extends over 14 amino acids. Looked up from germline, CDR1 is SGHRS and CDR2 is YFSETQ. The CDR3 nucleotides are TGCGCCAGCAGCCGCAATAGCGGGAATAGCGAGCAGTACTTC. It is translated as CASSRNSGNSEQYF.

J is TRBJ2-3 and V is TRBV7-6; TRBD2 aligns across 12 bases. The CDR3 covers 18 residues. With V trimmed by 4 bases and J by 0 bases, 8 bases remained unmatched. CDR1 is SGHVS, CDR2 FNYEAQ, per germline. The chain's CDR3 is CASSSLAGGAYSTDTQYF. CDR3 nucleotides: TGTGCCAGCAGCTCACTAGCGGGGGGTGCCTACAGCACAGATACGCAGTATTTT.

V gene TRBV14 combines with J gene TRBJ2-3; D is undetermined. The germline CDR1 and CDR2 sequences are SGHDN and FVKESK. The CDR3 has 15 residues. V was shortened by 1 base and J by 3 bases, with 11 bases between the two germline ends. CDR3 DNA: TGTGCCAGCAGCCAAGTTGTTTTCGGGACAGATACGCAGTATTTT. Translated, it gives CASSQVVFGTDTQYF.

The chain couples TRBV11-3 to TRBJ1-3; 8 positions agree with TRBD1. This CDR3 has 14 amino acids. The germline V gene encodes CDR1 SGHNT and CDR2 YENEEA. The trim removed 11 bases at V and 4 bases at J, leaving 10 bases unmatched. Written as DNA, the CDR3 is TGTGCCCGCCGGACAGGGATAAACGGAAACACCATATATTTT. Translation gives CARRTGINGNTIYF.

The V and J genes are TRBV5-1 and TRBJ1-2, with 9 bases matching TRBD1. The germline CDR1 and CDR2 sequences are SGHRS and YFSETQ. The junction had 13 bases not matched to a gene; V was cut back by 3 bases and J by 7 bases. The CDR3 covers 16 residues. The CDR3 region is CASSWGPGQGSAGYTF. CDR3 DNA: TGCGCCAGCAGCTGGGGACCGGGACAGGGATCTGCTGGCTACACCTTC.

This clone was recorded only once. V and J are TRBV19 and TRBJ1-1; 7 nucleotides match TRBD1. Germline-derived CDR1 and CDR2 are LNHDA and SQIVND (reference sequence). Trimming removed 6 bases from V and 4 bases from J; junction bases left unmatched: 8. This CDR3 region has 14 residues. The CDR3, as DNA: TGTGCCAGTAGCCGACAGGGTGGGGGCACTGAAGCTTTCTTT. It encodes CASSRQGGGTEAFF. The full variable domain, completed using reference TRBV19 and TRBJ1-1, is DGGITQSPKYLFRKEGQNVTLSCEQNLNHDAMYWYRQDPGQGLRLIYYSQIVNDFQKGDIAEGYSVSREKKESFPLTVTSAQKNPTAFYLCASSRQGGGTEAFFGQGTRLTVV.

The J gene is TRBJ2-3, the V gene TRBV11-2; 9 positions match TRBD2. Trimming at V came to 8 bases and at J to 4 bases, leaving 10 bases not matched to a gene. The CDR3 totals 15 residues. CDR1 SGHAT and CDR2 FQNNGV come from the germline V gene. This CDR3 is CASYSRGGVSDTQYF. The CDR3 coding sequence is TGTGCCAGCTACTCGCGGGGGGGGGTTTCAGATACGCAGTATTTT.

This chain links TRBV4-2 with TRBJ2-3; 7 bases match TRBD2. The CDR3 has 17 residues. The germline gives CDR1 LGHNA, CDR2 YNFKEQ. Trimming removed 3 bases from V and 0 bases from J; junction bases left unmatched: 9. The CDR3 here is CASSHPGPAGSTDTQYF. DNA of the CDR3: TGTGCCAGCAGCCATCCGGGGCCAGCGGGGAGCACAGATACGCAGTATTTT.

The rearrangement uses TRBV4-1 and TRBJ1-2; D uncertain. CDR3 length: 16 residues. The germline CDR1 and CDR2 sequences are MGHRA and YSYEKL. The V gene lost 1 base and the J gene lost 0 bases, with 12 bases spanning the gap. For the CDR3, the DNA is TGCGCCAGCAGCCAAGTGGAGTCAGCAACTAACTATGGCTACACCTTC. It yields the protein CASSQVESATNYGYTF.

CDR3 nucleotide sequence: TGCGCCAGCAGCATCACACAGGGATACGAGCAGTACTTC. Amino acid sequence: CASSITQGYEQYF. The chain combines TRBV5-1 with TRBJ2-7; possibly TRBD1 for D (6 bases). Germline assignment: CDR1 SGHRS and CDR2 YFSETQ. CDR3 size: 13 residues. Trimming took off 4 bases at V and 4 bases at J, with 12 bases between the two ends.

The V and J genes are TRBV19 and TRBJ2-1; weak D call: TRBD2 (6 bases). The V end was cut by 5 bases, the J end by 2 bases, with 16 bases between. Looked up from germline, CDR1 is LNHDA and CDR2 is SQIVND (reference sequence). This CDR3 comprises 16 residues. CDR3 DNA sequence: TGTGCCAGTAGTCCCAGACTGTCGGGAGCCTACAATGAGCAGTTCTTC. It translates to CASSPRLSGAYNEQFF.

This clone was seen a handful of times. V usage is TRBV5-1 and J usage is TRBJ2-1, with TRBD1 as a possible D gene (5 bases). This CDR3 comprises 14 residues. Trimming stripped 4 bases from V and 6 bases from J, with 14 bases between. Germline V gene lookup returns CDR1 SGHRS and CDR2 YFSETQ. DNA for the CDR3: TGCGCCAGCAGCCTGTTTCTCCAGGGCAATGAGCAGTTCTTC. It codes for CASSLFLQGNEQFF. The variable domain in full, with the rest retrieved from reference TRBV5-1 and TRBJ2-1, is KAGVTQTPRYLIKTRGQQVTLSCSPISGHRSVSWYQQTPGQGLQFLFEYFSETQRNKGNFPGRFSGRQFSNSRSEMNVSTLELGDSALYLCASSLFLQGNEQFFGPGTRLTVL.

The J gene is TRBJ1-1, the V gene TRBV10-3, with 11 bases fitting TRBD1. V was clipped by 10 bases and J by 1 base; unmatched bases: 8. The germline gives CDR1 ENHRY, CDR2 SYGVKD. The CDR3 loop spans 15 amino acids. This CDR3 is CATRDRGAQNTEAFF. The CDR3 coding sequence is TGTGCCACTAGGGACAGGGGGGCCCAGAACACTGAAGCTTTCTTT.

The chain carries TRBV18 and TRBJ1-5; D is unresolved. V lost 3 bases and J lost 3, with 6 bases in between. Per germline, CDR1 KGHSH and CDR2 LQKENI. The CDR3 length is 13 residues. The CDR3 DNA reads TGTGCCAGCTCACCCGGGATCAATCAGCCCCAGCATTTT. It yields the protein CASSPGINQPQHF.

This clone was detected only once. V usage is TRBV4-3 and J usage is TRBJ1-2; D possibly corresponds to TRBD1 (6 bases). V was pared by 1 base and J by 8 bases, with 17 bases between. Looked up from germline, CDR1 is LGHNA and CDR2 is YSLEER. The CDR3 consists of 15 residues. CDR3 residues: CASSQGPYSGAGYTF. CDR3 coding DNA: TGCGCCAGCAGCCAAGGCCCGTACTCAGGGGCAGGCTACACCTTC.

V usage is TRBV4-3 and J usage is TRBJ1-5, with a possible D match to TRBD1 (5 bases). This CDR3 is built from 13 residues. Germline CDR1 and CDR2: LGHNA and YSLEER. Trimming shortened V by 0 bases and J by 9 bases, and 9 bases separated the two germline ends. CDR3: CASSQDRVSPQHF. The DNA of the CDR3 is TGCGCCAGCAGCCAAGACAGGGTTTCGCCCCAGCATTTT.